What follows are 27 T cell receptor beta chains derived from one specimen sequenced in a study of CD8+CD57+ T cells in acquired aplastic anemia (dated by TCRdb to the late 2010s). Sequencing used an Illumina HiSeq 2000. TCR beta VDJ combination and CDR3 sequence profiling used genomic DNA as the template. Using fastp at Q25 and MiXCR, TCRdb reprocessed the public reads and kept productive beta chains. Each entry merges the rows of one CDR3 protein and shows their most common DNA and genes. Within this sample are some 190,000 distinct CDR3 sequences, with 46% of them counted one time only. About 2.9% of the sample is taken by the ten largest. The specimen sequenced was sorted CD4+, CD8+, or CD8+CD57+ T cells (not recorded which) from PBMCs. All receptors derive from a human donor in good health.

The rearrangement links TRBV12-5 to TRBJ2-2, with D maybe TRBD2 (6 bases). Per the germline V gene, CDR1 is LGHNT and CDR2 is FRNRAP. The CDR3 runs to 14 residues. Trimming shortened V by 0 bases and J by 7 bases, and 9 bases separated the two germline ends. CDR3 coding DNA: TGTGCTAGTGGTTTGGTGGAGGGCGGCGGGGAGCTGTTTTTT. Its translation is CASGLVEGGGELFF.

This clonotype was recorded at least ten times. V is TRBV2 and J is TRBJ1-2; 7 bases are a match to TRBD1. This CDR3 region has 14 residues. In germline, CDR1 is SNHLY, CDR2 FYNNEI. The V gene end was trimmed by 8 bases and the J gene end by 4 bases; junction bases not matched to a gene: 10. CDR3 DNA: TGTGCCAGCCGAACAGGGGCGCTCCTCTATGGCTACACCTTC. Encoded protein: CASRTGALLYGYTF.

The sample holds many counts of this clonotype. V and J are TRBV14 and TRBJ2-7; the match to TRBD2 covers 9 bases. Germline lookup yields CDR1 SGHDN and CDR2 FVKESK. The junction had 4 bases not matched to a gene; V was cut back by 1 base and J by 6 bases. The CDR3 is made up of 14 amino acids. The chain's CDR3 is CASSQVLAGSEQYF. In DNA, the CDR3 is TGTGCCAGCAGCCAAGTCCTAGCGGGATCCGAGCAGTACTTC. Full variable domain (rest looked up from reference TRBV14 and TRBJ2-7): EAGVTQFPSHSVIEKGQTVTLRCDPISGHDNLYWYRRVMGKEIKFLLHFVKESKQDESGMPNNRFLAERTGGTYSTLKVQPAELEDSGVYFCASSQVLAGSEQYFGPGTRLTVT.

This clonotype was recorded many times. The CDR3: CASSVESGAYEQYF. As DNA, the CDR3 is TGTGCCAGCAGCGTGGAGTCGGGGGCCTACGAGCAGTACTTC. This chain links TRBV2 with TRBJ2-7, with TRBD2 as a possible D gene (6 bases). V was pared by 6 bases and J by 2 bases, with 14 bases between. The CDR3 loop spans 14 amino acids. Per germline, CDR1 SNHLY and CDR2 FYNNEI.

The chain has TRBV15 and TRBJ1-1; D possibly corresponds to TRBD1 (6 bases). CDR1 is LNHNV and CDR2 is YYDKDF in the germline V gene (reference sequence). The V and J ends lost 7 bases and 1 base respectively, with 10 bases between them. This CDR3 spans 13 amino acids. This CDR3 reads CATTVDRNTEAFF. As DNA, the CDR3 is TGTGCCACCACCGTGGACAGGAACACTGAAGCTTTCTTT.

This clonotype was recorded only once. J is TRBJ2-3 and V is TRBV29-1; 7 bases line up with TRBD1. This CDR3 has 14 amino acids. J was trimmed by 2 bases and V by 5 bases; bases with no gene match: 7. Germline V lookup: CDR1 SQVTM, CDR2 ANQGSEA. The CDR3 spells CSVPGQLLTDTQYF. Written as DNA, the CDR3 is TGCAGCGTTCCGGGACAGCTACTCACAGATACGCAGTATTTT.

This clonotype was seen many times. The rearrangement uses TRBV19 and TRBJ1-2, with 12 bases lining up with TRBD1. The germline V gene has CDR1 LNHDA and CDR2 SQIVND (reference sequence). The J segment lost 0 bases and the V segment lost 7 bases, leaving 15 bases of the junction unmatched. The CDR3 covers 19 residues. CDR3 DNA sequence: TGTGCCAGTAAGCCAGTCCCGGGACAGGGGGCGGTAGCTAACTATGGCTACACCTTC. The encoded protein is CASKPVPGQGAVANYGYTF. The full variable domain, rest sourced from reference TRBV19 and TRBJ1-2, is DGGITQSPKYLFRKEGQNVTLSCEQNLNHDAMYWYRQDPGQGLRLIYYSQIVNDFQKGDIAEGYSVSREKKESFPLTVTSAQKNPTAFYLCASKPVPGQGAVANYGYTFGSGTRLTVV.

This clonotype was found many times. Germline and junction disagree at one end, which may indicate a read error. The gene calls are TRBV6-1 and TRBJ1-5; D possibly corresponds to TRBD1 (5 bases). There are 15 residues in the CDR3. Germline V gene data show CDR1 as MNHNS and CDR2 as SASEGT. The CDR3 region is CASSEGRQGLQPQHF. CDR3 in DNA: TGTGCCAGCAGCGAAGGGCGTCAGGGTCTTCAGCCCCAGCATTTT.

This clonotype was detected once. This chain joins TRBV25-1 and TRBJ1-5, with D maybe TRBD1 (6 bases). There are 15 residues in the CDR3. The germline CDR1 and CDR2 sequences are MGHDK and SYGVNS. V lost 6 bases, J lost 4 bases, and 16 bases lay in between. The CDR3 DNA sequence: TGTGCCAGCAGCCCCACGGGCAGGGGTAATCAGCCCCAGCATTTT. Amino acid sequence: CASSPTGRGNQPQHF.

This clonotype was counted a single time. The chain is built from TRBV25-1 and TRBJ2-6; TRBD2 is a possible D gene (5 bases). With 1 base removed from V and 0 bases from J, the gap between germline ends came to 7 bases. The length of the CDR3 is 16 residues. Per germline, CDR1 MGHDK and CDR2 SYGVNS. The CDR3 DNA is TGTGCCAGCAGTGAATCTGGGAGCTCTGGGGCCAACGTCCTGACTTTC. Its protein product is CASSESGSSGANVLTF.

This clonotype was observed many times. V usage is TRBV7-9 and J usage is TRBJ1-1; 8 bases are shared with TRBD1. From germline, CDR1 is SEHNR and CDR2 FQNEAQ (reference sequence). V lost 2 bases and J lost 6; bases outside the gene matches: 8. The CDR3 totals 15 residues. The CDR3 loop reads CASSLQGARGPEAFF. Here the CDR3 DNA reads TGTGCCAGCAGCTTACAGGGGGCGCGGGGGCCTGAAGCTTTCTTT.

J is TRBJ2-1 and V is TRBV19, with D perhaps given as TRBD1 or TRBD2 (6 bases each). Germline assignment: CDR1 LNHDA and CDR2 SQIVND (reference sequence). Between the trimmed V and J ends, which lost 3 bases and 7 bases, there was a span of 10 bases. This CDR3 region has 13 residues. The CDR3 DNA is TGTGCCAGTAGTATCCAAGGGGGGAATGAGCAGTTCTTC. It codes for CASSIQGGNEQFF. Drawing the rest from reference TRBV19 and TRBJ2-1, the complete variable domain is DGGITQSPKYLFRKEGQNVTLSCEQNLNHDAMYWYRQDPGQGLRLIYYSQIVNDFQKGDIAEGYSVSREKKESFPLTVTSAQKNPTAFYLCASSIQGGNEQFFGPGTRLTVL.

The V and J genes are TRBV7-9 and TRBJ1-2, with a tentative D call TRBD1 (5 bases). Trimming left V 8 bases short and J 5 bases short, with 9 bases between. Germline CDR1 and CDR2: SEHNR and FQNEAQ (reference sequence). The CDR3 runs 11 residues. The CDR3 sequence is CASGGAYGYTF. The CDR3 DNA reads TGTGCCAGCGGCGGGGCATATGGCTACACCTTC.

This clonotype turned up a few times. The chain has TRBV4-1 and TRBJ1-4; possible D gene TRBD1, 6 bases. The CDR3 has 16 amino acids. CDR1 and CDR2 (germline): MGHRA, YSYEKL. V was trimmed by 4 bases and J by 0 bases, leaving 12 bases between them. The CDR3 DNA follows: TGCGCCAGCAGCCTCCGACAGGTTGCAACTAATGAAAAACTGTTTTTT. Translation: CASSLRQVATNEKLFF.

The sample holds one count of this clonotype. The J gene is TRBJ2-3, the V gene TRBV11-1; D perhaps matches TRBD1 (6 bases). The CDR3 has 15 residues. Germline assignment: CDR1 SGHAT and CDR2 FQDESV (reference sequence). Trimming cost V 3 bases and J 0 bases, with 10 bases left between them. The CDR3 here is CASSFGGTSTDTQYF. The CDR3 DNA reads as TGTGCCAGCAGCTTTGGGGGCACTAGCACAGATACGCAGTATTTT. The entire variable domain, with the rest obtained from reference TRBV11-1 and TRBJ2-3, is as follows: EAEVAQSPRYKITEKSQAVAFWCDPISGHATLYWYRQILGQGPELLVQFQDESVVDDSQLPKDRFSAERLKGVDSTLKIQPAELGDSAMYLCASSFGGTSTDTQYFGPGTRLTVL.

The chain employs TRBV7-2 and TRBJ2-3, with 8 bases identical to TRBD1. In germline, CDR1 is SGHTA, CDR2 FQGNSA. The V segment lost 2 bases and the J segment 6 bases; nucleotides outside the gene matches: 1. The CDR3 is made up of 13 amino acids. The CDR3 DNA is TGTGCCAGCAGCTTACAGGGGGCGGATACGCAGTATTTT. It is translated as CASSLQGADTQYF.

The rearrangement uses TRBV7-8 and TRBJ2-7; 8 positions agree with TRBD2. V lost 3 bases to trimming and J lost 5 bases; unmatched junction nucleotides: 6. Germline values: CDR1 SGHVS, CDR2 FQNEAQ. This CDR3 is 14 amino acids long. The CDR3 reads CASSLRVLADEQYF. The DNA for the CDR3 is TGTGCCAGCAGCTTGAGGGTACTAGCGGACGAGCAGTACTTC.

In its sample, this clonotype was seen many times. The rearrangement links TRBV6-5 to TRBJ2-1; D not certain. The CDR3 extends over 13 amino acids. Germline CDR1 MNHEY, CDR2 SVGAGI. The germline V and J ends were trimmed by 0 bases and 4 bases, with 4 bases remaining between them. CDR3 amino acids: CASSYSGYNEQFF. As DNA, the CDR3 is TGTGCCAGCAGTTACTCAGGGTACAATGAGCAGTTCTTC.

This chain links TRBV11-1 with TRBJ2-3; unclear D gene. CDR3 length: 15 amino acids. Trimming stripped 3 bases from V and 1 base from J, with 11 bases between. Germline CDR1 SGHAT, CDR2 FQDESV (reference sequence). As DNA, the CDR3 is TGTGCCAGCAGCTTTTCGAGTGGGGGCACAGATACGCAGTATTTT. The encoded protein is CASSFSSGGTDTQYF.

This clonotype was counted a single time. This sequence joins TRBV20-1 and TRBJ2-7; D unclear. Germline CDR1 and CDR2: DFQATT and SNEGSKA (reference sequence). This CDR3 has 11 amino acids. Trimming left V 5 bases short and J 6 bases short, with 11 bases between. The chain's CDR3 is CSAHYPPEQYF. The DNA for the CDR3 is TGCAGTGCTCATTATCCACCCGAGCAGTACTTC.

This clonotype was seen once. The genes are TRBV6-1 and TRBJ1-3, with D possibly matching TRBD1 (5 bases). Looked up from germline, CDR1 is MNHNS and CDR2 is SASEGT. The CDR3 is 14 amino acids. V lost 6 bases to trimming and J lost 1 base, with 10 bases between them. The CDR3 is CASRTEASGNTIYF. The CDR3 DNA sequence: TGTGCCAGCAGGACAGAAGCTTCTGGAAACACCATATATTTT.

The CDR3 here is CASSQGTRGQETQYF. In DNA form, the CDR3 reads TGTGCCAGCAGCCAAGGTACGCGGGGCCAAGAGACCCAGTACTTC. The chain employs TRBV4-2 and TRBJ2-5; possible D gene TRBD2, 6 bases. Germline CDR1 LGHNA, CDR2 YNFKEQ. Trimming took off 1 base at V and 1 base at J, with 10 bases between the two ends. The CDR3 has 15 residues.

This clonotype was picked up a small number of times. The V gene is TRBV7-2, the J gene TRBJ2-2; the D is unclear. The CDR3 spans 14 residues. Germline CDR1 and CDR2: SGHTA and FQGNSA. Trimming pared 0 bases from V and 2 bases from J, leaving 4 bases between. CDR3 region: CASSLAGNTGELFF. CDR3 sequence (DNA): TGTGCCAGCAGCTTAGCAGGCAACACCGGGGAGCTGTTTTTT.

This chain uses TRBV10-3 with TRBJ1-5; perhaps TRBD1 as D (5 bases). Germline V lookup: CDR1 ENHRY, CDR2 SYGVKD. With 8 bases removed from V and 10 bases from J, the gap between germline ends came to 21 bases. This CDR3 is 14 amino acids long. The CDR3 spells CAIAPGRENSPQHF. Written as DNA, the CDR3 is TGTGCCATCGCTCCGGGACGGGAGAATTCACCCCAGCATTTT.

This clonotype was seen repeatedly, ten times or more. V is TRBV12-3 or TRBV12-4 and J is TRBJ2-1; 9 bases are a match to TRBD2. Trimming took 0 bases from V and 5 from J; bases not matched to a gene: 2. The CDR3 length is 15 residues. CDR3 amino acids: CASSLAGTSHNEQFF. The CDR3 DNA is TGTGCCAGCAGTTTAGCAGGGACTAGCCACAATGAGCAGTTCTTC.

This clonotype was counted between two and nine times. The V call is TRBV25-1, the J call TRBJ2-5; possibly TRBD1 for D (5 bases). The CDR3 covers 15 residues. Germline-derived CDR1 and CDR2 are MGHDK and SYGVNS. Trimming shortened V by 4 bases and J by 0 bases, and 12 bases separated the two germline ends. The CDR3 sequence: CASSADRQYQETQYF. CDR3 coding DNA: TGTGCCAGCAGTGCCGACAGACAGTACCAAGAGACCCAGTACTTC.

This clonotype has only a few counts. This rearrangement joins TRBV7-8 to TRBJ1-6; 9 nucleotides match TRBD1. Germline V gives CDR1 SGHVS, CDR2 FQNEAQ. This CDR3 is 12 amino acids long. The junction had 2 bases not matched to a gene; V was cut back by 8 bases and J by 9 bases. The CDR3 sequence is CASGQGTSPLHF. In nucleotides, the CDR3 is TGTGCCAGCGGACAGGGGACTTCACCCCTCCACTTT.